Included here is one T cell receptor beta chain sequence, with context. Its target is not known. Profiled with immunoSEQ multiplex PCR; TCRdb holds only in-frame clones, not every one. Of roughly 120,000 clones listed, about 91% are singletons. The sample is drawn from a study of T cell responses to AZD1222 COVID-19 vaccine. Germline CDR1 and CDR2: LGHNT and FRNRAP. The CDR3 runs to 13 residues. The V gene lost 4 bases and the J gene lost 2 bases, with 8 bases spanning the gap. Findings and caveats of the study: Just a handful of AZD1222 recipients tested seropositive at baseline.

The source was peripheral blood, collected on day 0 of AZD1222 vaccination. This chain connects TRBV12-5 to TRBJ1-2; D uncertain. The clonotype was recovered from an adult in good health. DNA of the CDR3: TGTGCTAGTGGTTACTCGGGGAACTATGGCTACACCTTC. Protein: CASGYSGNYGYTF.